The next 8 T cell receptor beta chains were all read from a single sample in a study of cytomegalovirus exposure and HLA in healthy donors. The PCR used 60 Vbeta and 13 Jbeta primers. TCRdb's copy holds only in-frame clones and misses some; the assay was immunoSEQ multiplex PCR. Of roughly 130,000 clones in the sample, about three quarters are singletons; the top ten hold about 3%. The sample was PBMCs. These receptors came from a woman aged 55 to 70 in good health and CMV-seropositive.

The chain links TRBV10-1 to TRBJ1-6; TRBD1 is a possible D gene (5 bases). Between the trimmed V and J ends, which lost 2 bases and 5 bases, there was a span of 10 bases. This CDR3 spans 15 amino acids. Germline V gene lookup returns CDR1 WNHNN and CDR2 SYGVQD (reference sequence). The CDR3 region is CASSEGGTDNSPLHF. As DNA, the CDR3 is TGCGCCAGCAGTGAGGGGGGGACCGATAATTCACCCCTCCACTTT.

The chain links TRBV19 to TRBJ1-1, with 7 bases fitting TRBD1. The trim removed 10 bases at V and 1 base at J, leaving 9 bases unmatched. The CDR3 runs to 14 residues. Germline V gene lookup returns CDR1 LNHDA and CDR2 SQIVND (reference sequence). This CDR3 is CATSHRGQNTEAFF. CDR3 coding DNA: TGTGCCACTTCGCACAGGGGACAGAACACTGAAGCTTTCTTT.

The chain is built from TRBV18 and TRBJ1-5, with 7 bases identical to TRBD1. Germline CDR1 is KGHSH and CDR2 is LQKENI. The CDR3 contains 16 residues. V lost 0 bases, J lost 5 bases, and 7 bases stayed unmatched. Written as DNA, the CDR3 is TGTGCCAGCTCACCACCCGGGACAGACCGTTATCAGCCCCAGCATTTT. It is translated as CASSPPGTDRYQPQHF.

The chain has TRBV2 and TRBJ2-4; 11 bases line up with TRBD2. V was clipped by 7 bases and J by 1 base; unmatched bases: 12. The CDR3 covers 18 residues. Germline CDR1 reads SNHLY; CDR2 reads FYNNEI. The DNA of the CDR3 is TGTGCCAGCAACCCTAGCGGGGGGAGGGGGTCGGCCAAAAACATTCAGTACTTC. It translates to CASNPSGGRGSAKNIQYF. Full variable domain (rest looked up from reference TRBV2 and TRBJ2-4): EPEVTQTPSHQVTQMGQEVILRCVPISNHLYFYWYRQILGQKVEFLVSFYNNEISEKSEIFDDQFSVERPDGSNFTLKIRSTKLEDSAMYFCASNPSGGRGSAKNIQYFGAGTRLSVL.

The J gene is TRBJ1-2, the V gene TRBV5-1; D call uncertain. The CDR3 runs to 13 residues. Germline CDR1 reads SGHRS; CDR2 reads YFSETQ. With 3 bases removed from V and 8 bases from J, the gap between germline ends came to 14 bases. The chain's CDR3 is CASSSSESAGYTF. The CDR3 nucleotides read TGCGCCAGCAGCTCTTCGGAGTCTGCCGGCTACACCTTC.

The chain links TRBV19 to TRBJ2-4, with D maybe TRBD1 (5 bases). The CDR3 spans 16 residues. V was shortened by 0 bases and J by 1 base, with 10 bases between the two germline ends. The germline CDR1 and CDR2 sequences are LNHDA and SQIVND (reference sequence). The CDR3 DNA sequence: TGTGCCAGTAGTATAGAGGGCCAGGGTGCCAAAAACATTCAGTACTTC. Its translation is CASSIEGQGAKNIQYF. Together with reference TRBV19 and TRBJ2-4, the CDR3 gives the full variable domain: DGGITQSPKYLFRKEGQNVTLSCEQNLNHDAMYWYRQDPGQGLRLIYYSQIVNDFQKGDIAEGYSVSREKKESFPLTVTSAQKNPTAFYLCASSIEGQGAKNIQYFGAGTRLSVL.

The chain employs TRBV19 and TRBJ1-1; 10 bases fit TRBD1. Unmatched junction bases numbered 8, after V lost 4 bases and J lost 0 bases. Germline CDR1 and CDR2: LNHDA and SQIVND (reference sequence). The CDR3 has 17 residues. CDR3 bases: TGTGCCAGTAGTAAATGGACAGGGGGGAACATGAACACTGAAGCTTTCTTT. Translated, it gives CASSKWTGGNMNTEAFF.

The chain employs TRBV5-1 and TRBJ1-6, with a possible D match to TRBD1 (6 bases). Looked up from germline, CDR1 is SGHRS and CDR2 is YFSETQ. V lost 3 bases, J lost 1 base, and 11 bases lay in between. The CDR3 consists of 16 residues. CDR3 in DNA: TGCGCCAGCAGCTCCCGGGACATTTCCTATAATTCACCCCTCCACTTT. This translates into CASSSRDISYNSPLHF.